This T cell receptor beta chain was profiled in a study of shared T cell receptors in the human thymus. CDR3 size: 15 residues. V was clipped by 5 bases and J by 2 bases; unmatched bases: 7. Germline lookup yields CDR1 SEHNR and CDR2 FQNEAQ (reference sequence). Method: immunoSEQ multiplex PCR; TCRdb's copy keeps in-frame clones and lacks some. Of hundreds of thousands of clones in the sample, roughly 90% were seen once. These same records also appear under a second study, on human thymus T cells.

Sequencing was done on a sample of thymocytes. The sequence derives from a boy in the first two years of life with a congenital heart defect. This chain links TRBV7-9 with TRBJ1-1; 8 bases align to TRBD1. For the CDR3, the DNA is TGTGCCAGCAGCCCCGGACAGGGAGGAAACACTGAAGCTTTCTTT. It is translated as CASSPGQGGNTEAFF.